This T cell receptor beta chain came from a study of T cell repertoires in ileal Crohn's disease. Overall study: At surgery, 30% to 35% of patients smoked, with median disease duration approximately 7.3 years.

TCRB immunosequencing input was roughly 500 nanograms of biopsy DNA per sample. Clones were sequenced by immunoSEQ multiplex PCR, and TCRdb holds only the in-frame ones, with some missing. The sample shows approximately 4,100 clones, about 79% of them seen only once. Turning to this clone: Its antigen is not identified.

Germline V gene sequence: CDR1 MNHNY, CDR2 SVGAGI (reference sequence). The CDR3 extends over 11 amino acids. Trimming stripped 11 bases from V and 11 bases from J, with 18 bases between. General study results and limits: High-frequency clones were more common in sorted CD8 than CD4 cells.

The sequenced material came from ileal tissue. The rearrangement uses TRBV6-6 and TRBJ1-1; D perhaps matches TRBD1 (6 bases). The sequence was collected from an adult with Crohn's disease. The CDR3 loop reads CAARTVIGAFF. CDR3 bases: TGTGCCGCAAGGACAGTCATAGGGGCTTTCTTT.